This T cell receptor (beta chain) is from a study of T cell repertoires and Cas9 in healthy adults. Study-wide background: Characterization of SpCas9-reactive CD4 and CD8 T cells covered multi-effector potency, cytotoxicity and lineage.

Germline lookup yields CDR1 LNHDA and CDR2 SQIVND (reference sequence). With V trimmed by 7 bases and J by 11 bases, 18 bases remained unmatched. This CDR3 is 15 amino acids long. Study outcomes and limitations: SpCas9-reactive effector T cells were reportedly restrained in vitro by SpCas9-reactive regulatory T cells.

Assay: immunoSEQ multiplex PCR; the TCRdb copy retains only in-frame clones and omits some. The sample records 13,000 to 15,000 clones, 89% being singletons. Turning to this clone: Its matching antigen is unknown.

The TCR originated in a human donor in good health. Sequenced input: Tregs (CD4+, CD25+, CD127-, CD137-, CD154-) from PBMCs; culture status not recorded. The V and J genes are TRBV19 and TRBJ1-1; 8 nucleotides agree with TRBD1. CDR3 amino acids: CASTPSGRGPLWAFF. CDR3 in DNA: TGTGCCAGTACCCCCTCGGGCAGGGGGCCTCTATGGGCTTTCTTT.